These T cell receptor beta chains were read from a single sample in a study of T cell responses to AZD1222 COVID-19 vaccine. Using immunoSEQ multiplex PCR, the repertoire was profiled, and TCRdb retains in-frame clones only, with some absent. The repertoire holds 90,000 to 100,000 clones, with about 90% as singletons. The starting material was peripheral blood, obtained on day 0 of AZD1222 vaccination. These TCRs come from an adult in good health. CDR3s include the opening cysteine and the closing phenylalanine or tryptophan. A D gene is named only where the DNA matches it firmly. Clone size, where shown, is once, few, many, or a class for clones that have expanded.

j_gene: TRBJ2-1
abundance: -
v_gene: TRBV29-1
d_gene: TRBD2
CDR3nt: TGCAGCGTTGGAAAAGCGGGAGGGCCTTTGAATGAGCAGTTCTTC
CDR3aa: CSVGKAGGPLNEQFF

j_gene: TRBJ1-6
abundance: -
v_gene: TRBV27
d_gene: TRBD1
CDR3nt: TGTGCCAGCAGTCAAACGACAGGGGTGGTTTCACCCCTCCACTTT
CDR3aa: CASSQTTGVVSPLHF

j_gene: TRBJ2-3
abundance: -
v_gene: TRBV25-1
d_gene: TRBD1
CDR3nt: TGTGCCAGCAGTGGGACAGGGGGGAGGACAGATACGCAGTATTTT
CDR3aa: CASSGTGGRTDTQYF

j_gene: TRBJ1-5
abundance: few
v_gene: TRBV6-1
d_gene: TRBD1
CDR3nt: TGTGCCAGCAGTGAAGACACAGGGGGCAATCAGCCCCAGCATTTT
CDR3aa: CASSEDTGGNQPQHF

j_gene: TRBJ1-1
abundance: -
v_gene: TRBV6-1
d_gene: -
CDR3nt: TGTGCCAGCAGTGAATTGGTACAGGTGAACACTGAAGCTTTCTTT
CDR3aa: CASSELVQVNTEAFF

j_gene: TRBJ2-3
abundance: -
v_gene: TRBV19
d_gene: TRBD2
CDR3nt: TGTGCCAGTACCATCGGGGGGACCACAGATACGCAGTATTTT
CDR3aa: CASTIGGTTDTQYF

j_gene: TRBJ1-5
abundance: -
v_gene: TRBV14
d_gene: -
CDR3nt: TGTGCCAGCAGACGTCTGGGGGATGGGACGATTAGCAATCAGCCCCAGCATTTT
CDR3aa: CASRRLGDGTISNQPQHF

j_gene: TRBJ1-5
abundance: -
v_gene: TRBV13
d_gene: TRBD1
CDR3nt: TGTGCCAGCAGCATAGGGGGCTGGAATCAGCCCCAGCATTTT
CDR3aa: CASSIGGWNQPQHF

j_gene: TRBJ1-2
abundance: -
v_gene: TRBV11-2
d_gene: TRBD1
CDR3nt: TGTGCCAGCAGCTCACTGGGACAGGGGAGCTATGGCTACACCTTC
CDR3aa: CASSSLGQGSYGYTF

j_gene: TRBJ1-5
abundance: -
v_gene: TRBV6-1
d_gene: -
CDR3nt: TGTGCCAGCAGTGAAGCGGGCAGGGTGAGTCAGCCCCAGCATTTT
CDR3aa: CASSEAGRVSQPQHF

j_gene: TRBJ2-2
abundance: -
v_gene: TRBV7-3
d_gene: TRBD2
CDR3nt: TGTGCCAGCAGCTTACAGAGCGGGAGTACGAGCGGGGAGCTGTTTTTT
CDR3aa: CASSLQSGSTSGELFF

j_gene: TRBJ1-1
abundance: -
v_gene: TRBV11-2
d_gene: -
CDR3nt: TGTGCCAGCACACCCCCAGCAGGGGAGAACACTGAAGCTTTCTTT
CDR3aa: CASTPPAGENTEAFF

j_gene: TRBJ1-1
abundance: once
v_gene: TRBV5-5
d_gene: -
CDR3nt: TGTGCCAGCAGCTTTGGACCCATTAACACTGAAGCTTTCTTT
CDR3aa: CASSFGPINTEAFF

j_gene: TRBJ2-3
abundance: -
v_gene: TRBV7-9
d_gene: -
CDR3nt: TGTGCCAGCAGCTTAGAGGGCGGTCCGGGGGATACGCAGTATTTT
CDR3aa: CASSLEGGPGDTQYF

j_gene: TRBJ2-5
abundance: -
v_gene: TRBV20-1
d_gene: -
CDR3nt: TGCAGTGCTAGTCGCCTCAGGGGCGAGGAGACCCAGTACTTC
CDR3aa: CSASRLRGEETQYF

j_gene: TRBJ2-1
abundance: once
v_gene: TRBV29-1
d_gene: TRBD2
CDR3nt: TGCAGCGTTGAGGGGCGTCCGGGACTAGCGTTCACTAATGAGCAGTTCTTC
CDR3aa: CSVEGRPGLAFTNEQFF

j_gene: TRBJ1-5
abundance: once
v_gene: TRBV28
d_gene: -
CDR3nt: TGTGCCAGCAGTTTAGGGGGGTTTCATAGCAATCAGCCCCAGCATTTT
CDR3aa: CASSLGGFHSNQPQHF

j_gene: TRBJ1-3
abundance: -
v_gene: TRBV7-6
d_gene: -
CDR3nt: TGTGCCAGCAGCCCCCCCAGGGAGGCTGGAAACACCATATATTTT
CDR3aa: CASSPPREAGNTIYF

j_gene: TRBJ2-3
abundance: -
v_gene: TRBV4-3
d_gene: TRBD2
CDR3nt: TGCGCCAGCAGCCAAGAGGGGACTAGCGCAGATACGCAGTATTTT
CDR3aa: CASSQEGTSADTQYF

j_gene: TRBJ1-3
abundance: -
v_gene: TRBV19
d_gene: -
CDR3nt: TGTGCCAGTAGTATATTGGCCTCTGGAAACACCATATATTTT
CDR3aa: CASSILASGNTIYF

j_gene: TRBJ1-5
abundance: -
v_gene: TRBV7-2
d_gene: -
CDR3nt: TGTGCCAGCACCGAGAGCACACAGGTTCCGCCCCAGCATTTT
CDR3aa: CASTESTQVPPQHF

j_gene: TRBJ2-7
abundance: -
v_gene: TRBV6-5
d_gene: TRBD1
CDR3nt: TGTGCCAGCAGGGGGACAGGTGGTTTGTACGAGCAGTACTTC
CDR3aa: CASRGTGGLYEQYF

j_gene: TRBJ2-2
abundance: -
v_gene: TRBV6-6
d_gene: -
CDR3nt: TGTGCCAGCAGGGCGGACCTGAACACCGGGGAGCTGTTTTTT
CDR3aa: CASRADLNTGELFF

j_gene: TRBJ2-2
abundance: -
v_gene: TRBV6-2/TRBV6-3
d_gene: TRBD2
CDR3nt: TGTGCCAGCAGCCCCGGTGGGTTACTAGCGGGAACGAACACCGGGGAGCTGTTTTTT
CDR3aa: CASSPGGLLAGTNTGELFF

j_gene: TRBJ2-1
abundance: -
v_gene: TRBV4-3
d_gene: TRBD2
CDR3nt: TGCGCCAGCAGCCAAGGGGGATCGGGACTAGCGGCTAATGAGCAGTTCTTC
CDR3aa: CASSQGGSGLAANEQFF

j_gene: TRBJ1-2
abundance: -
v_gene: TRBV7-2
d_gene: -
CDR3nt: TGTGCCAGCAGCCCGCCGGGGGGGGATGGCTACACCTTC
CDR3aa: CASSPPGGDGYTF

j_gene: TRBJ2-4
abundance: -
v_gene: TRBV27
d_gene: -
CDR3nt: TGTGCCAGCAGTCCACGTGGTGGGACCAAAAACATTCAGTACTTC
CDR3aa: CASSPRGGTKNIQYF

j_gene: TRBJ2-2
abundance: -
v_gene: TRBV9
d_gene: -
CDR3nt: TGTGCCAGCAGCGTAGTGGTCGGTGGGGAGCTGTTTTTT
CDR3aa: CASSVVVGGELFF

j_gene: TRBJ2-3
abundance: once
v_gene: TRBV6-2/TRBV6-3
d_gene: -
CDR3nt: TGTGCCAGCAGTTGGACCGCAGATACGCAGTATTTT
CDR3aa: CASSWTADTQYF

j_gene: TRBJ1-2
abundance: once
v_gene: TRBV9
d_gene: -
CDR3nt: TGTGCCAGCAGCGCGCAGGGGCTACCGGATAATGGCTACACCTTC
CDR3aa: CASSAQGLPDNGYTF

j_gene: TRBJ1-4
abundance: -
v_gene: TRBV3-1/TRBV3-2
d_gene: -
CDR3nt: TGTGCCAGCAGCCAAGAAACAGACCCTGGAGCTAATGAAAAACTGTTTTTT
CDR3aa: CASSQETDPGANEKLFF

j_gene: TRBJ2-3
abundance: once
v_gene: TRBV2
d_gene: -
CDR3nt: TGTGCCAGCAGTGGGCAGGCTCGTAAGGGTTTT
CDR3aa: CASSGQARKGF

j_gene: TRBJ2-6
abundance: -
v_gene: TRBV19
d_gene: TRBD1
CDR3nt: TGTGCCAGTAGTCCGCATGGGGACAGGGGATTGGGCGGGGCCAACGTCCTGACTTTC
CDR3aa: CASSPHGDRGLGGANVLTF

j_gene: TRBJ2-3
abundance: -
v_gene: TRBV11-2
d_gene: TRBD2
CDR3nt: TGTGCCAGCAGCCGAGCCTCGGGACTAGACCCAGATACGCAGTATTTT
CDR3aa: CASSRASGLDPDTQYF

j_gene: TRBJ2-1
abundance: -
v_gene: TRBV5-1
d_gene: TRBD2
CDR3nt: TGCGCCAGCAGCGTCGGGACTAGCGGGGTCTCCTACAATGAGCAGTTCTTC
CDR3aa: CASSVGTSGVSYNEQFF

j_gene: TRBJ1-2
abundance: -
v_gene: TRBV19
d_gene: -
CDR3nt: TGTGCCAGTAGTATTACAGGGAACTCCTATGGCTACACCTTC
CDR3aa: CASSITGNSYGYTF

j_gene: TRBJ1-2
abundance: -
v_gene: TRBV5-1
d_gene: -
CDR3nt: TGTGCCAGCAGCTCCGGGAGCAGGGAAAAGGGCTACACCTTC
CDR3aa: CASSSGSREKGYTF

j_gene: TRBJ2-3
abundance: -
v_gene: TRBV24-1
d_gene: -
CDR3nt: TGTGCCACCAGTGAGGGACCCACAGATACGCAGTATTTT
CDR3aa: CATSEGPTDTQYF

j_gene: TRBJ1-1
abundance: -
v_gene: TRBV5-6
d_gene: -
CDR3nt: TGTGCCAGCACCCGGAGGGGACTAAAAAACACTGAAGCTTTCTTT
CDR3aa: CASTRRGLKNTEAFF

j_gene: TRBJ2-3
abundance: -
v_gene: TRBV7-3
d_gene: -
CDR3nt: TGTGCCAGCAGCTTATCCCCACAGAGCACAGATACGCAGTATTTT
CDR3aa: CASSLSPQSTDTQYF

j_gene: TRBJ1-1
abundance: once
v_gene: TRBV15
d_gene: -
CDR3nt: TGTGCCACCAGCAGAGCCTCGGGCAGGGGAGGTACTGAAGCTTTCTTT
CDR3aa: CATSRASGRGGTEAFF

j_gene: TRBJ1-2
abundance: -
v_gene: TRBV7-2
d_gene: -
CDR3nt: TGTGCCAGCAGCTTAATGGTTACACTTAACTATGGCTACACCTTC
CDR3aa: CASSLMVTLNYGYTF

j_gene: TRBJ2-3
abundance: once
v_gene: TRBV6-5
d_gene: -
CDR3nt: TGTGCCAGCAGAACGGACGGCACAGATACGCAGTATTTT
CDR3aa: CASRTDGTDTQYF

j_gene: TRBJ2-2
abundance: once
v_gene: TRBV6-5
d_gene: -
CDR3nt: TGTGCCAGCAAAACCGGACAGTACACCGGGGAGCTGTTTTTT
CDR3aa: CASKTGQYTGELFF

j_gene: TRBJ2-3
abundance: -
v_gene: TRBV5-4
d_gene: -
CDR3nt: TGTGCCAGCAGCAAACCCCAGGGTTCAACAACAGATACGCAGTATTTT
CDR3aa: CASSKPQGSTTDTQYF

j_gene: TRBJ1-6
abundance: -
v_gene: TRBV4-3
d_gene: -
CDR3nt: TGCGCCAGCAGCCAAGACCCGGCCGGGGCAAGGCCCTCGAGCTCCTATAATTCACCCCTCCACTTT
CDR3aa: CASSQDPAGARPSSSYNSPLHF

j_gene: TRBJ2-2
abundance: -
v_gene: TRBV5-1
d_gene: -
CDR3nt: TGTGCCAGCAGCTTTGGGGGTTTGAGGGAGCTGTTTTTT
CDR3aa: CASSFGGLRELFF

j_gene: TRBJ2-3
abundance: -
v_gene: TRBV5-6
d_gene: TRBD1
CDR3nt: TGTGCCAGCAGCTCAACCGGGACAGGTCGCACAGATACGCAGTATTTT
CDR3aa: CASSSTGTGRTDTQYF

j_gene: TRBJ2-3
abundance: -
v_gene: TRBV5-1
d_gene: TRBD2
CDR3nt: TGTGCCAGCAGCTTCGGGACTAGCATGCGGGGTGATACGCAGTATTTT
CDR3aa: CASSFGTSMRGDTQYF

j_gene: TRBJ2-2
abundance: -
v_gene: TRBV7-3
d_gene: -
CDR3nt: TGTGCCAGCAGCTTAAGTGTCGATACGGGCCCCGGGGAGCTGTTTTTT
CDR3aa: CASSLSVDTGPGELFF

j_gene: TRBJ1-4
abundance: -
v_gene: TRBV19
d_gene: -
CDR3nt: TGTGCCAGTAGTTCAGCTTACGCAACTAATGAAAAACTGTTTTTT
CDR3aa: CASSSAYATNEKLFF

j_gene: TRBJ1-5
abundance: -
v_gene: TRBV4-2
d_gene: -
CDR3nt: TGTGCCAGCAGCCACGCGGATGATAGCAATCAGCCCCAGCATTTT
CDR3aa: CASSHADDSNQPQHF

j_gene: TRBJ1-5
abundance: -
v_gene: TRBV7-8
d_gene: TRBD1
CDR3nt: TGTGCCAGCAGCCCGGACAGGGGGCTTAGTCAGCCCCAGCATTTT
CDR3aa: CASSPDRGLSQPQHF

j_gene: TRBJ2-5
abundance: -
v_gene: TRBV1
d_gene: -
CDR3nt: TGCACCAGCAGCTCCGGGATCATAAAAAGAGGGACCCAGTACTTC
CDR3aa: CTSSSGIIKRGTQYF

j_gene: TRBJ1-1
abundance: -
v_gene: TRBV6-6
d_gene: TRBD1
CDR3nt: TGTGCCAGCAGTCAGGGCGGACAGGGTCGAACTGAAGCTTTCTTT
CDR3aa: CASSQGGQGRTEAFF